This T cell receptor beta chain derives from a study of T cell repertoires in cytomegalovirus infection (dated by TCRdb to the late 2010s). Context from the whole study: Donor HLA type was relevant to the analysis, because carriage of CMV infection together with the matching HLA type was indicated by public TCR beta signatures.

This clonotype was picked up many times. Its target antigen remains unknown. Base-call qualities are not available, and no considerably larger clone is one nucleotide away. The CDR1 and CDR2 encoded by the germline V gene are SGHTA and FQGNSA. The CDR3 holds 16 amino acids from the cysteine to the phenylalanine. Only CDR3 DNA remains: 48 bases, in frame from the first base. V ends up 2 bases short and J 7 bases short, with an unmatched junction base count of 8. What the work shows at the level of the full study, not this receptor alone: Cumulative frequency of public TCR beta family members discriminated carriers of CMV infection plus the relevant HLA type in this cohort and an independent roughly 320-donor cohort. The ex vivo response was dominated by HLA-C-restricted CMV-specific TCR beta clonotypes, which also provided the single most frequent clonotype in two of eight donors.

The data were produced on an Illumina HiSeq 1500. TCRdb's own reprocessing of the public reads used fastp at Q25 and MiXCR and kept productive beta chains. Every CDR3 protein is listed once, alongside the most common genes and DNA of its rows. The sample has approximately 250,000 distinct CDR3 sequences on record, less than 9.5% of them singletons. In total, the top ten clones hold about 16% of the sample. The rearrangement joined TRBV7-2 to TRBJ1-5; a stretch of 10 junction bases matches TRBD1. Sequencing was performed on PBMCs. The TCR originated in a human donor in good health (CMV status not recorded). Some clones in this sample may be carry-over from other donors' samples. The CDR3 corresponds to CASSLTGTGVGQPQHF. The nucleotide sequence is TGTGCCAGCAGCTTAACCGGGACAGGGGTTGGGCAGCCCCAGCATTTT. Supplemented by the reference TRBV7-2 and TRBJ1-5 proteins around the CDR3, the complete variable domain is GAGVSQSPSNKVTEKGKDVELRCDPISGHTALYWYRQSLGQGLEFLIYFQGNSAPDKSGLPSDRFSAERTGGSVSTLTIQRTQQEDSAVYLCASSLTGTGVGQPQHFGDGTRLSIL.